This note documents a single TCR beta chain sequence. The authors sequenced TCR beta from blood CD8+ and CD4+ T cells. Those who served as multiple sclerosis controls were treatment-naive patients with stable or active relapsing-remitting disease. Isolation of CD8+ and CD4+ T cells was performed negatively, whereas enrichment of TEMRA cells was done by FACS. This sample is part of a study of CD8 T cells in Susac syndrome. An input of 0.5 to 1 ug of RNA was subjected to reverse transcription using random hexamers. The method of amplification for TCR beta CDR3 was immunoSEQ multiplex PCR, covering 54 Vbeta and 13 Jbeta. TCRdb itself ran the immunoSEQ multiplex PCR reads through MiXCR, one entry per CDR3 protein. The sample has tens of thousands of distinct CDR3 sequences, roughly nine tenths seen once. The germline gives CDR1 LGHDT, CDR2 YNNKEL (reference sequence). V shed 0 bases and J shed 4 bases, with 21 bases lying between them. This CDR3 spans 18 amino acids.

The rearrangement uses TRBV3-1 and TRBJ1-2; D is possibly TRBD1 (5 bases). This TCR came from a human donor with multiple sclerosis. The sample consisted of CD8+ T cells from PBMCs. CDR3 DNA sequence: TGTGCCAGCAGCCAAGAACTATTTTCGGGACTCCAGAGCTATGGCTACACCTTC. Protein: CASSQELFSGLQSYGYTF. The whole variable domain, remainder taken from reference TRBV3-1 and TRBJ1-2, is DTAVSQTPKYLVTQMGNDKSIKCEQNLGHDTMYWYKQDSKKFLKIMFSYNNKELIINETVPNRFSPKSPDKAHLNLHINSLELGDSAVYFCASSQELFSGLQSYGYTFGSGTRLTVV.